Each of the 13 T cell receptor beta chains below was sequenced from the same sample in a study of T cells after yellow fever vaccination. TCRdb analysed the 5' RACE reads with MiXCR anew, one entry per CDR3 protein. The sample gives roughly 63,000 distinct CDR3 sequences, 6.5% to 8% of which show up once; about 40% is in the top ten. The source material was CD8+ T cells sorted from PBMCs, sampled 15 days after the yellow fever booster vaccination. The receptors here all came from a man in his thirties or forties who received the YFV17D yellow fever vaccine.

This clonotype has ten or more counts. CDR3 amino acids: CASSYTGGSSYEQYF. The DNA for the CDR3 is TGTGCCAGCAGTTATACAGGGGGCAGCTCCTACGAGCAGTACTTC. V gene TRBV27 combines with J gene TRBJ2-7; 9 nucleotides match TRBD1. CDR1 and CDR2 from the germline V gene are MNHEY and SMNVEV (reference sequence). V dropped 4 bases and J dropped 0; count of bases not matched to a gene: 4. The CDR3 consists of 15 residues.

This clonotype was recorded at least ten times. The chain recombines TRBV5-4 with TRBJ1-2, with TRBD1 identical over 9 bases. Losses at the gene ends were 4 bases for V and 5 bases for J; bases not matched to a gene: 6. This CDR3 comprises 14 residues. Per the germline V gene, CDR1 is SGHNT and CDR2 is YYREEE (reference sequence). The CDR3 DNA follows: TGTGCCAGCAGCAGGACAGGGGAACTATATGGCTACACCTTC. Protein product: CASSRTGELYGYTF.

A few counts support this clonotype. The J gene is TRBJ2-7, the V gene TRBV4-3, with 9 bases fitting TRBD1. Germline lookup yields CDR1 LGHNA and CDR2 YSLEER. The CDR3 covers 15 residues. V lost 5 bases and J lost 6; bases outside the gene matches: 11. CDR3 sequence reads: CASSGGQGIVGEQYF. For the CDR3, the DNA is TGCGCCAGCAGCGGCGGACAGGGGATCGTTGGCGAGCAGTACTTC.

This clonotype appeared many times. The J gene is TRBJ1-5, the V gene TRBV12-3 or TRBV12-4, with D unclear. The germline V and J ends were trimmed by 3 bases and 2 bases, with 14 bases remaining between them. The CDR3 runs to 16 residues. In nucleotides, the CDR3 is TGTGCCAGCAGTTTCGGTGGGTCCAGTGGCAATCAGCCCCAGCATTTT. It specifies CASSFGGSSGNQPQHF.

J is TRBJ2-7 and V is TRBV29-1; 8 positions match TRBD1. The CDR3 is made up of 13 amino acids. Trimming took 5 bases from V and 5 from J; bases not matched to a gene: 8. Germline V gene data show CDR1 as SQVTM and CDR2 as ANQGSEA. In nucleotides, the CDR3 is TGCAGCGTTCCCGGGACAGGTGACCACGAGCAGTACTTC. Encoded protein: CSVPGTGDHEQYF.

This clonotype was picked up many times. The rearrangement uses TRBV6-5 and TRBJ2-1; D is unresolved. The V gene lost 2 bases and the J gene lost 13 bases, with 9 bases spanning the gap. The CDR3 extends over 11 amino acids. The germline V gene encodes CDR1 MNHEY and CDR2 SVGAGI. CDR3 coding DNA: TGTGCCAGCAGTTACCACGGGCGCCAGTTCTTC. It yields the protein CASSYHGRQFF.

This clonotype was seen ten or more times. This chain joins TRBV6-5 and TRBJ1-1; 11 positions match TRBD1. The CDR3 contains 14 residues. Germline lookup yields CDR1 MNHEY and CDR2 SVGAGI. V trimming: 5 bases; J trimming: 7 bases; junction bases outside the gene matches: 6. The chain's CDR3 is CASSAGTGGIEAFF. The CDR3 DNA reads as TGTGCCAGCAGTGCCGGGACAGGGGGTATTGAAGCTTTCTTT.

This clonotype was counted at least ten times. This chain uses TRBV27 with TRBJ2-1; 7 nucleotides match TRBD1. The V and J ends lost 6 bases and 7 bases, in that order; junction bases with no gene match: 15. Germline CDR1 reads MNHEY; CDR2 reads SMNVEV (reference sequence). This CDR3 has 16 amino acids. The CDR3 DNA reads TGTGCCAGCAGCCAAAGACAGGGAATTTTAGGGAATGAGCAGTTCTTC. This encodes CASSQRQGILGNEQFF.

This clonotype was seen at least ten times. This sequence joins TRBV19 and TRBJ2-1, with D tentatively TRBD2 (5 bases). This CDR3 comprises 14 residues. The germline V gene encodes CDR1 LNHDA and CDR2 SQIVND (reference sequence). Deletions cut 3 bases from V and 4 bases from J, with 10 bases between. The CDR3 DNA sequence: TGTGCCAGTAGTATGGGGAGCCAGTACAATGAGCAGTTCTTC. It specifies CASSMGSQYNEQFF.

There are many counts of this clonotype. The chain links TRBV3-1 to TRBJ2-1; TRBD2 matches 7 bases. The CDR3 is 16 amino acids. Trimming cost V 5 bases and J 5 bases; bases outside gene matches: 12. The V gene's germline CDR1 is LGHDT and CDR2 YNNKEL (reference sequence). CDR3 amino acids: CASSSRRSGVNNEQFF. CDR3 DNA sequence: TGTGCCAGCAGCAGCAGGCGGAGCGGGGTTAACAATGAGCAGTTCTTC.

This sequence joins TRBV20-1 and TRBJ2-5; weak D call: TRBD2 (5 bases). Germline V gene sequence: CDR1 DFQATT, CDR2 SNEGSKA (reference sequence). The CDR3 is 14 amino acids. Trimming pared 3 bases from V and 6 bases from J, leaving 17 bases between. CDR3 sequence reads: CSASPVGESQTQYF. CDR3 coding DNA: TGCAGTGCTAGTCCTGTCGGGGAGTCGCAGACCCAGTACTTC.

This clonotype has at least ten counts. V gene TRBV15 combines with J gene TRBJ2-7; D perhaps matches TRBD2 (5 bases). The CDR3 runs 14 residues. Trimming left V 0 bases short and J 0 bases short, with 6 bases between. Germline-derived CDR1 and CDR2 are LNHNV and YYDKDF (reference sequence). This CDR3 is CATSRDAGSYEQYF. In nucleotides, the CDR3 is TGTGCCACCAGCAGAGATGCGGGCTCCTACGAGCAGTACTTC.

This clonotype was counted at least ten times. The rearrangement links TRBV20-1 to TRBJ2-1; 8 bases are shared with TRBD2. This CDR3 comprises 17 residues. Germline V lookup: CDR1 DFQATT, CDR2 SNEGSKA (reference sequence). Unmatched junction bases numbered 14, after V lost 0 bases and J lost 7 bases. This chain's CDR3 is CSARDLAFGREVNEQFF. The CDR3 DNA follows: TGCAGTGCTAGAGATTTGGCCTTTGGGCGGGAGGTAAATGAGCAGTTCTTC.